The T cell receptor (beta chain) under discussion was sequenced for a study of cytomegalovirus exposure and HLA in healthy donors. General study points: The study listed roughly 160 cytomegalovirus-associated TCR beta chains. Prediction of most subjects' HLA-A and HLA-B alleles by TCR beta sequences was reportedly accurate. In a later analysis, common viral pathogens appeared linked to several of the most significant clusters. Most TCR beta V segments were productive about 87% or about 30% of the time in an earlier analysis.

About this clone: What it recognizes is unknown.

PCR was performed using 60 Vbeta and 13 Jbeta primers. Clones were sequenced by immunoSEQ multiplex PCR, and TCRdb holds only the in-frame ones, with some missing. Altogether roughly 130,000 clones are present, approximately 70% being singletons, with the ten largest covering 6% to 8%. This sequence was found in a woman aged 60-75 years in good health and CMV-seronegative. Sequenced input: PBMCs.

For the CDR3, the DNA is TGTGCCAGCAGCTTATGGCCTGACAAAAACATTCAGTACTTC. Encoded protein: CASSLWPDKNIQYF. The V call is TRBV7-2, the J call TRBJ2-4; D ambiguous. The V gene's germline CDR1 is SGHTA and CDR2 FQGNSA. Trimming removed 2 bases at V and 3 bases at J, with 8 bases between. The CDR3 covers 14 residues.